Below, 20 T cell receptor beta chains from the same sample are listed, as sequenced in a study of response to subunit inactivated influenza vaccine. TCRdb independently ran MiXCR on the RT-PCR reads; one entry per CDR3 protein. Here the sample spans more than 550,000 distinct CDR3 sequences, about 11% being singletons. The same data also contributed to another study, on T cells expressing NK-cell markers. This second study notes: The cDNA for TCR beta came from 5'RACE template switching with UMIs.

The specimen was PBMCs from blood, collected on the day of vaccination. Receptors were obtained from a man in his forties or fifties who received an inactivated influenza vaccine.

This clonotype was recorded many times. The rearrangement links TRBV5-1 to TRBJ1-1; D call uncertain. Trimming removed 1 base at V and 0 bases at J, with 4 bases between. The CDR3 consists of 13 residues. Germline loops: CDR1 SGHRS, CDR2 YFSETQ. CDR3 sequence (DNA): TGCGCCAGCAGCTTGAGTGTGAACACTGAAGCTTTCTTT. Its protein is CASSLSVNTEAFF. The full variable domain, in which reference TRBV5-1 and TRBJ1-1 provide the parts outside the CDR3, is KAGVTQTPRYLIKTRGQQVTLSCSPISGHRSVSWYQQTPGQGLQFLFEYFSETQRNKGNFPGRFSGRQFSNSRSEMNVSTLELGDSALYLCASSLSVNTEAFFGQGTRLTVV.

In this sample, this clonotype turned up a few times. The chain couples TRBV7-9 to TRBJ2-1, with 10 bases identical to TRBD2. Trimming at V came to 4 bases and at J to 2 bases, leaving 8 bases not matched to a gene. Germline values: CDR1 SEHNR, CDR2 FQNEAQ (reference sequence). The CDR3 extends over 17 amino acids. The CDR3 DNA follows: TGTGCCAGCAGCTCCCCCCCCAGCGGGAGGGCCTACAATGAGCAGTTCTTC. Residues: CASSSPPSGRAYNEQFF.

This clonotype has ten or more counts. V usage is TRBV5-1 and J usage is TRBJ2-2, with D perhaps TRBD1 (6 bases). This CDR3 is built from 13 residues. Germline V gene sequence: CDR1 SGHRS, CDR2 YFSETQ. Trimming removed 2 bases from V and 6 bases from J, with 8 bases in between. The CDR3 coding sequence is TGCGCCAGCAGCTTCGGACAGCCCGGGGAGCTGTTTTTT. It translates to CASSFGQPGELFF.

This clonotype was seen more than once but under ten times. The CDR3 sequence: CASSYYSKETQYF. The CDR3 DNA reads TGTGCCAGCAGCTACTACTCGAAAGAGACCCAGTACTTC. V is TRBV11-2 and J is TRBJ2-5; no firm D call. Germline loops: CDR1 SGHAT, CDR2 FQNNGV. With 4 bases removed from V and 3 bases from J, the gap between germline ends came to 9 bases. CDR3 length: 13 residues.

The V and J genes are TRBV12-3 or TRBV12-4 and TRBJ1-5; D gene uncertain. The germline V and J ends were trimmed by 3 bases and 2 bases, with 14 bases remaining between them. The CDR3 spans 16 residues. The CDR3 DNA sequence: TGTGCCAGCAGTTTGGAGTACGGGTGGGGCAATCAGCCCCAGCATTTT. This sequence encodes CASSLEYGWGNQPQHF.

The J gene is TRBJ2-3, the V gene TRBV28; 8 positions match TRBD2. After removal of 6 bases from V and 3 bases from J, the junction contained 11 bases not matched to a gene. CDR3 size: 16 residues. Germline V gives CDR1 MDHEN, CDR2 SYDVKM. The CDR3, as DNA: TGTGCCAGCAGCAAATCGTCGGGAGGGCCGACAGATACGCAGTATTTT. This sequence encodes CASSKSSGGPTDTQYF.

This clonotype has just a few counts. The CDR3 sequence: CASSYSVGSTYNEQFF. Here the CDR3 DNA reads TGTGCCAGCAGTTACTCCGTGGGCTCGACCTACAATGAGCAGTTCTTC. The J gene is TRBJ2-1, the V gene TRBV6-2 or TRBV6-3, with unresolved D. CDR3 size: 16 residues. V lost 0 bases to trimming and J lost 2 bases, with 11 bases between them. Germline CDR1 reads MNHEY; CDR2 reads SVGEGT.

At least ten counts were recorded for this clonotype. The chain uses TRBV12-3 or TRBV12-4 and TRBJ2-3; D is possibly TRBD2 (6 bases). This CDR3 spans 14 amino acids. Trimming left V 2 bases short and J 4 bases short, with 10 bases between. The CDR3 spells CASSLTDYADTQYF. The CDR3 DNA reads as TGTGCCAGCAGTTTAACGGACTATGCAGATACGCAGTATTTT.

This clonotype appeared a few times. J is TRBJ2-3 and V is TRBV15, with 9 bases that match TRBD2. Unmatched junction bases numbered 8, after V lost 6 bases and J lost 7 bases. The germline gives CDR1 LNHNV, CDR2 YYDKDF (reference sequence). The CDR3 runs 14 residues. The DNA for the CDR3 is TGTGCCACCAGAGCGGGGGGAGGAAGGAATACGCAGTATTTT. It translates to CATRAGGGRNTQYF.

V and J are TRBV15 and TRBJ1-4; the D gene is possibly TRBD1 (5 bases). Trimming pared 0 bases from V and 7 bases from J, leaving 9 bases between. Germline values: CDR1 LNHNV, CDR2 YYDKDF (reference sequence). This CDR3 comprises 14 residues. The CDR3 loop is CATSRDRVGEKLFF. The CDR3, as DNA: TGTGCCACCAGCAGAGACAGGGTTGGTGAAAAACTGTTTTTT.

This clonotype came up a few times. The chain carries TRBV12-3 or TRBV12-4 and TRBJ2-7; possibly TRBD1 or TRBD2 for D (5 bases each). V was clipped by 5 bases and J by 3 bases, with 20 bases between them. This CDR3 contains 16 residues. The CDR3 DNA is TGTGCCAGCAGTCAGTCGTCCGGGACGGCCTACTACGAGCAGTACTTC. It encodes CASSQSSGTAYYEQYF.

The rearrangement links TRBV2 to TRBJ2-3; no clear D. The CDR3 totals 14 residues. Trimming cost V 4 bases and J 1 base, with 9 bases left between them. Per germline, CDR1 SNHLY and CDR2 FYNNEI. The CDR3 nucleotides read TGTGCCAGCAGTGTGGTTCCGGGCACAGATACGCAGTATTTT. This sequence encodes CASSVVPGTDTQYF.

The V gene is TRBV20-1, the J gene TRBJ2-1, with D perhaps TRBD1 or TRBD2 (6 bases each). Germline V gene sequence: CDR1 DFQATT, CDR2 SNEGSKA (reference sequence). CDR3 length equals 15 residues. The ends were cut back, 1 base at V and 2 bases at J, with 12 bases in the middle. In nucleotides, the CDR3 is TGCAGTGCTAGAGTAAGGGGGGTCCCCTACAATGAGCAGTTCTTC. It yields the protein CSARVRGVPYNEQFF.

The V call is TRBV2, the J call TRBJ1-4; TRBD1 is a possible D gene (5 bases). The CDR3 runs to 11 residues. Trimming shortened V by 4 bases and J by 10 bases, and 7 bases separated the two germline ends. Looked up from germline, CDR1 is SNHLY and CDR2 is FYNNEI. CDR3 DNA sequence: TGTGCCAGCAGTGTTGGGGCAAAACTGTTTTTT. Amino acids: CASSVGAKLFF.

This clonotype was counted at least ten times. The chain carries TRBV20-1 and TRBJ1-4, with TRBD1 matching over 8 bases. V shed 2 bases, J shed 14 bases, and the junction held 13 bases outside the gene matches. The length of the CDR3 is 14 residues. The germline gives CDR1 DFQATT, CDR2 SNEGSKA (reference sequence). The CDR3 DNA follows: TGCAGTGCTAGATGGGTCGGACAGGGTGGGAACCTGTTTTTT. It codes for CSARWVGQGGNLFF.

This chain uses TRBV9 with TRBJ2-7, with D tentatively TRBD1 or TRBD2 (5 bases each). This CDR3 has 15 residues. V shed 4 bases and J shed 6 bases, with 20 bases lying between them. Germline V gives CDR1 SGDLS, CDR2 YYNGEE. CDR3 DNA sequence: TGTGCCAGCAGCCTGAGACTCCGGGGTGGGGGCGAGCAGTACTTC. Translated, it gives CASSLRLRGGGEQYF.

In this sample, this clonotype turned up once. The chain links TRBV11-2 to TRBJ2-1; D unclear. Germline CDR1 and CDR2: SGHAT and FQNNGV. V was pared by 5 bases and J by 1 base, with 12 bases between. This CDR3 spans 15 amino acids. CDR3 sequence: CASSASTESYNEQFF. CDR3 DNA: TGTGCCAGCAGCGCCTCGACGGAGTCCTACAATGAGCAGTTCTTC.

The gene calls are TRBV12-3 or TRBV12-4 and TRBJ2-1, with 7 positions matching TRBD1. V dropped 4 bases and J dropped 8; count of bases not matched to a gene: 8. This CDR3 has 14 residues. DNA for the CDR3: TGTGCCAGCAGTTCCCCCCGGGACAGTGATGAGCAGTTCTTC. Protein sequence: CASSSPRDSDEQFF.

This clonotype was recorded a few times. V and J are TRBV27 and TRBJ2-2, with a possible D match to TRBD2 (7 bases). Germline assignment: CDR1 MNHEY and CDR2 SMNVEV (reference sequence). The CDR3 covers 14 residues. The V and J ends lost 8 bases and 4 bases respectively, with 14 bases between them. This CDR3 reads CASHLGGGTGELFF. In DNA, the CDR3 is TGTGCCAGCCACCTAGGGGGGGGCACCGGGGAGCTGTTTTTT.

There are many counts of this clonotype. The chain carries TRBV5-1 and TRBJ2-1; tentative D call: TRBD2 (5 bases). The length of the CDR3 is 16 residues. The V and J ends lost 0 bases and 4 bases respectively, with 14 bases between them. Germline values: CDR1 SGHRS, CDR2 YFSETQ. CDR3 in DNA: TGCGCCAGCAGCTTGGCGAGCGGAGGAGGTTACAATGAGCAGTTCTTC. Its translation: CASSLASGGGYNEQFF.